This TCR beta chain emerged from a study of somatic mutations in cytotoxic T cells in rheumatoid arthritis. The V and J ends lost 0 bases and 15 bases, in that order; junction bases with no gene match: 8. This CDR3 is 13 amino acids long. Per the germline V gene, CDR1 is SGHVS and CDR2 is FNYEAQ. Assay used: immunoSEQ multiplex PCR; TCRdb lists only in-frame clones, some missing. The sample has approximately 12,000 clones; just under 80% are singletons. Purity of the CD4+ and CD8+ cells, isolated by positive magnetic bead selection, was checked by flow cytometry. V is TRBV7-6 and J is TRBJ2-1; 7 bases align to TRBD2. The TCR originated in an adult with rheumatoid arthritis. The sequenced sample was CD8+ T cells sorted from blood. CDR3 DNA: TGTGCCAGCAGCTTAGCGATCAGCGGGATACGGTTCTTC. Amino acids: CASSLAISGIRFF.